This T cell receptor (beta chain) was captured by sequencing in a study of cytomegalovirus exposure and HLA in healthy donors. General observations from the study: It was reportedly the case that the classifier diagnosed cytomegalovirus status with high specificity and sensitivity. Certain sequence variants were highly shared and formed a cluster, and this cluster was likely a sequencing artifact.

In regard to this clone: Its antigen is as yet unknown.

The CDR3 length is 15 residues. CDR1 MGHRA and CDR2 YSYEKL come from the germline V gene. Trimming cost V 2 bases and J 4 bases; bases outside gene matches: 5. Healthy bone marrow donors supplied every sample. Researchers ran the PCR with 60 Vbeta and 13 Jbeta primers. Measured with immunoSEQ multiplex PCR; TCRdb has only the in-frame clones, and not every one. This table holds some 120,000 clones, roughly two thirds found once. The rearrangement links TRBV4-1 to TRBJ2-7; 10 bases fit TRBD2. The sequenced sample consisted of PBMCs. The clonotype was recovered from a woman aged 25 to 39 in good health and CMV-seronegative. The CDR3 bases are TGCGCCAGCAGCCAATCTTTAGCGGGAGGTTACGAGCAGTACTTC. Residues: CASSQSLAGGYEQYF.